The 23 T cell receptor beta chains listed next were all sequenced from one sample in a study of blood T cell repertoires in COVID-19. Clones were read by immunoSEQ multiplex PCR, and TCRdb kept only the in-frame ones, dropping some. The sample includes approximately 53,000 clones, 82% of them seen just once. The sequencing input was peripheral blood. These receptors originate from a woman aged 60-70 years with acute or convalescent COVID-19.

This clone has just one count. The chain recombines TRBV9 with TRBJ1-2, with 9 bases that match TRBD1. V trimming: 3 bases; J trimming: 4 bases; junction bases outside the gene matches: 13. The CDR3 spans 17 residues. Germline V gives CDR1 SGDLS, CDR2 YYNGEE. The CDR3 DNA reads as TGTGCCAGCAGCGGTCCCGGGACAGGGAAAAATCCCTATGGCTACACCTTC. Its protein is CASSGPGTGKNPYGYTF.

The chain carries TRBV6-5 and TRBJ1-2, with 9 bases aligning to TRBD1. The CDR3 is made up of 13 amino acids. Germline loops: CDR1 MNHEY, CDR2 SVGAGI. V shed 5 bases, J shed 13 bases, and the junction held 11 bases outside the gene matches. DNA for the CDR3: TGTGCCAGCAGTCAAAACCCGGACAGGGGTATCACCTTC. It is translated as CASSQNPDRGITF.

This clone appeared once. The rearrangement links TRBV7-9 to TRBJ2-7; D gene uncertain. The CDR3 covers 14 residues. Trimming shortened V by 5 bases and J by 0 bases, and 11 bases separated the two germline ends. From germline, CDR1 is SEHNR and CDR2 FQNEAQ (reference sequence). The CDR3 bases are TGTGCCAGCAGCGCCGACTTCGCCTCCTACGAGCAGTACTTC. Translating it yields CASSADFASYEQYF.

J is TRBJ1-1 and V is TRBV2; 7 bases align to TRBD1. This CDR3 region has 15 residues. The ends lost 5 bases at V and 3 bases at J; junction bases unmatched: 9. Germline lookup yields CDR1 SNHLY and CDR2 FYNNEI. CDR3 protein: CASSTGALGDTEAFF. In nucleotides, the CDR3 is TGTGCCAGCAGTACAGGGGCCCTAGGGGACACTGAAGCTTTCTTT.

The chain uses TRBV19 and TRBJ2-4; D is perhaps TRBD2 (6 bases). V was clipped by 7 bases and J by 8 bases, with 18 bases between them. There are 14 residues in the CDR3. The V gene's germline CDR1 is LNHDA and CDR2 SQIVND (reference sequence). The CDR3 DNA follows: TGTGCCAGTAAGGTGGGGACCGGAGGGGACATTCAGTACTTC. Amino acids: CASKVGTGGDIQYF.

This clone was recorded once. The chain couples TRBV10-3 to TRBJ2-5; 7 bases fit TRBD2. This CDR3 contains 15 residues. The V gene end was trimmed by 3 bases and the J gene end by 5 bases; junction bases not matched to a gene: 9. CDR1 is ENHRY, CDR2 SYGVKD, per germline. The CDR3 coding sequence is TGTGCCATCAGTGACCCAGCTTTGGGAGGGGAGACCCAGTACTTC. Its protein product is CAISDPALGGETQYF.

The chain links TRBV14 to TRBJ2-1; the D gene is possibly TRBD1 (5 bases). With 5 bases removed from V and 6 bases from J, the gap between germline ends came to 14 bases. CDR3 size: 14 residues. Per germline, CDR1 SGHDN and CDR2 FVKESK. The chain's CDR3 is CASSKLTVGNEQFF. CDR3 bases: TGTGCCAGCAGCAAACTGACAGTGGGCAATGAGCAGTTCTTC.

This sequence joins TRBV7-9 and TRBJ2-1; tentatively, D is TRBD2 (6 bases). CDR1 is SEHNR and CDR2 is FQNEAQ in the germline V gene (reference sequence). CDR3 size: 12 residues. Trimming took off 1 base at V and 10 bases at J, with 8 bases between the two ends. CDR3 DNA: TGTGCCAGCAGCTTAGAAGGAGGGGAGCAGTTCTTC. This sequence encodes CASSLEGGEQFF.

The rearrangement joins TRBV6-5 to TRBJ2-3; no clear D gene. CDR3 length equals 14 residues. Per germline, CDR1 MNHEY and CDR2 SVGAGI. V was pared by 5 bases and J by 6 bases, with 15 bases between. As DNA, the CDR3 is TGTGCCAGCAGTCGTCGTCGAGCTTTGGATACGCAGTATTTT. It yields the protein CASSRRRALDTQYF.

The CDR3 sequence: CAIRGQGPNTGELFF. The CDR3 DNA is TGTGCCATCAGGGGACAGGGGCCGAACACCGGGGAGCTGTTTTTT. The chain combines TRBV10-3 with TRBJ2-2; 10 nucleotides line up with TRBD1. The germline CDR1 and CDR2 sequences are ENHRY and SYGVKD. This CDR3 comprises 15 residues. V shed 6 bases and J 0 bases; nucleotides not matched to a gene: 1.

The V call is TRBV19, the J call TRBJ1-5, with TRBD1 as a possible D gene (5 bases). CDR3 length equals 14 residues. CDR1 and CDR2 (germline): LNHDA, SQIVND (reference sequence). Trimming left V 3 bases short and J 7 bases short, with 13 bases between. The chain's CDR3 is CASSIKEGPQPQHF. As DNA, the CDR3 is TGTGCCAGTAGTATTAAGGAGGGACCCCAGCCCCAGCATTTT.

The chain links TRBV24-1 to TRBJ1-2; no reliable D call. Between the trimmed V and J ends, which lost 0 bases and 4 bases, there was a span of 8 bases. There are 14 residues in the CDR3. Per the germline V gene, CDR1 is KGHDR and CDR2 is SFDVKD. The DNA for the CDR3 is TGTGCCACCAGTGATTTGGAGGGAAGCTATGGCTACACCTTC. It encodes CATSDLEGSYGYTF.

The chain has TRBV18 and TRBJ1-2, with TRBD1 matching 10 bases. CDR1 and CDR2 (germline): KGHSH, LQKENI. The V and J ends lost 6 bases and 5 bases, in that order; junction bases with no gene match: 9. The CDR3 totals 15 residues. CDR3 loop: CASSQTGTGVYGYTF. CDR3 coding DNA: TGTGCCAGCTCGCAAACCGGGACAGGGGTATATGGCTACACCTTC.

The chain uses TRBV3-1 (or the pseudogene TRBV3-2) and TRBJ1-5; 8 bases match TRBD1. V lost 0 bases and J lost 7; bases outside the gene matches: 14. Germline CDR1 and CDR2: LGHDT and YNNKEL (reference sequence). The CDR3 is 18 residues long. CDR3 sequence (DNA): TGTGCCAGCAGCCAAGATCTGGAGGCAGGGGGCACCCACCAGCCCCAGCATTTT. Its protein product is CASSQDLEAGGTHQPQHF.

CDR3 region: CASSSSGDRGNTIYF. The CDR3, as DNA: TGTGCCAGCAGCTCTTCCGGGGACAGAGGAAACACCATATATTTT. The chain has TRBV6-5 and TRBJ1-3; 7 nucleotides match TRBD1. After removal of 6 bases from V and 4 bases from J, the junction contained 9 bases not matched to a gene. The germline gives CDR1 MNHEY, CDR2 SVGAGI. This CDR3 comprises 15 residues.

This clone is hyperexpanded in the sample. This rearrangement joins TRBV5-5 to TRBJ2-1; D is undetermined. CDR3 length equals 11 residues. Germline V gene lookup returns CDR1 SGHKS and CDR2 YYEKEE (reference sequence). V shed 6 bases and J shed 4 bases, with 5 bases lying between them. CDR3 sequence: CASMEYNEQFF. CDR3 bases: TGTGCCAGCATGGAGTACAATGAGCAGTTCTTC.

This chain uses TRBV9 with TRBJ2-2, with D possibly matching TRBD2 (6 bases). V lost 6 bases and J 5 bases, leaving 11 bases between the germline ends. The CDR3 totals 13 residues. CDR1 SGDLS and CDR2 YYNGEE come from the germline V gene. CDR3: CASTVGGTGELFF. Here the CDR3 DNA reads TGTGCCAGCACCGTTGGGGGGACCGGGGAGCTGTTTTTT. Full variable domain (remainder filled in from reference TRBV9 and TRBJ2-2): DSGVTQTPKHLITATGQRVTLRCSPRSGDLSVYWYQQSLDQGLQFLIQYYNGEERAKGNILERFSAQQFPDLHSELNLSSLELGDSALYFCASTVGGTGELFFGEGSRLTVL.

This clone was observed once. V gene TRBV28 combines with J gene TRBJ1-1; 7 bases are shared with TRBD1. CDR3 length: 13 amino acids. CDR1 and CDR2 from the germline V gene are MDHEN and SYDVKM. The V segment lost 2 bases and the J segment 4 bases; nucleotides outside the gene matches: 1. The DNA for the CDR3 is TGTGCCAGCAGTTTAAGGGGGCTCACTGAAGCTTTCTTT. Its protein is CASSLRGLTEAFF.

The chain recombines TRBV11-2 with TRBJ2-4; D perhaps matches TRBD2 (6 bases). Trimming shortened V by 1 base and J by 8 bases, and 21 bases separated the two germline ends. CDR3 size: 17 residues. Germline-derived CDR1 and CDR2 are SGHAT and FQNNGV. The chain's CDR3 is CASSLGVSFGTQDIQYF. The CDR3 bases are TGTGCCAGCAGCTTAGGAGTTAGTTTTGGGACTCAGGACATTCAGTACTTC.

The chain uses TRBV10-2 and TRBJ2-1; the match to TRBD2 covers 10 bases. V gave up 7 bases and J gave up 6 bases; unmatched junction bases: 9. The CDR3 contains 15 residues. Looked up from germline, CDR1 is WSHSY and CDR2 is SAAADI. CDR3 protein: CASNLAGDVGNEQFF. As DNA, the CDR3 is TGCGCCAGCAATCTAGCGGGGGACGTCGGCAATGAGCAGTTCTTC.

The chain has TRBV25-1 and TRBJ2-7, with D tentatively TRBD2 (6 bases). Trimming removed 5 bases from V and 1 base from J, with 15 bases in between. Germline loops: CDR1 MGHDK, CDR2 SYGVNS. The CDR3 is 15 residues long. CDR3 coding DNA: TGTGCCAGCAGTCCCCGGGGACTTGATTCCTACGAGCAGTACTTC. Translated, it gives CASSPRGLDSYEQYF.

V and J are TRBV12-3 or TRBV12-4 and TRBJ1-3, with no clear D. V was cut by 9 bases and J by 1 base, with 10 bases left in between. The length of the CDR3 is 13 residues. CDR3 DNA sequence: TGTGCCAGTACGAGCCTATCTGGAAACACCATATATTTT. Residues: CASTSLSGNTIYF.

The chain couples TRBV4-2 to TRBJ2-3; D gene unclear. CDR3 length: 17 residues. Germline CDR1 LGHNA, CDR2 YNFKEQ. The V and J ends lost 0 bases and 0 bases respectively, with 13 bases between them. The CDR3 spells CASSQEVAQISTDTQYF. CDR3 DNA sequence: TGTGCCAGCAGCCAAGAGGTAGCCCAGATTAGCACAGATACGCAGTATTTT.